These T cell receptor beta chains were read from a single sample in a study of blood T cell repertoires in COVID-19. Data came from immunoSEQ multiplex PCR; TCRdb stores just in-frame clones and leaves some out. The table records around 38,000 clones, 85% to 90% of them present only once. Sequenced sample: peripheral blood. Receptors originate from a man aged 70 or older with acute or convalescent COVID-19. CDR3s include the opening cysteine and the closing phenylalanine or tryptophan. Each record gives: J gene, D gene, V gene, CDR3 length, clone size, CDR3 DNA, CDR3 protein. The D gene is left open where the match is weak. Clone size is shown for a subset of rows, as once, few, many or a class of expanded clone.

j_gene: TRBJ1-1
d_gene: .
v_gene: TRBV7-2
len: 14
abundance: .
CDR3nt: TGTGCCAGCAGCTTAGCGGAAATCGGGGTTGAAGCTTTCTTT
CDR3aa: CASSLAEIGVEAFF

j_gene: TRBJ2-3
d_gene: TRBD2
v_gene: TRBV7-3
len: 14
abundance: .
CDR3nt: TGTGCCAGCAGCCTAGCGGGGTTCACAGATACGCAGTATTTT
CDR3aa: CASSLAGFTDTQYF

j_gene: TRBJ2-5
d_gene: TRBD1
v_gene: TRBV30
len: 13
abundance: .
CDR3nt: TGTGCCTGTACGACAGGGGGCCAAGAGACCCAGTACTTC
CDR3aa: CACTTGGQETQYF

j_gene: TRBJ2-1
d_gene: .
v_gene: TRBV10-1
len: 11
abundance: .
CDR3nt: TGCGCCAGCAGAAACAGGGATCCGGAGTTCTTC
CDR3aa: CASRNRDPEFF

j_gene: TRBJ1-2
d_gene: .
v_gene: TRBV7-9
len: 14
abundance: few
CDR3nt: TGTGCCAGCACCAACGGGGTGGCTAACTATGGCTACACCTTC
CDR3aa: CASTNGVANYGYTF

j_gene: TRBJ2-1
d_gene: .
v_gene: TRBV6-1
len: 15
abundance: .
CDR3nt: TGTGCCAGCAGTGAAAACCCGAGCTCCTACAATGAGCAGTTCTTC
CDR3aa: CASSENPSSYNEQFF

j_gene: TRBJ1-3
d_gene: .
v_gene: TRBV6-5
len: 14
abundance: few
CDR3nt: TGTGCCAGCAGGCCCTCGGGCTCTGGAAACACCATATATTTT
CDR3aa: CASRPSGSGNTIYF

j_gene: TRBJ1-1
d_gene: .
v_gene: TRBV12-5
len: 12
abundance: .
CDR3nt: TGTGCTAGTGGTTTGGTATCGAGAGAAGCTTTCTTT
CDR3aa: CASGLVSREAFF

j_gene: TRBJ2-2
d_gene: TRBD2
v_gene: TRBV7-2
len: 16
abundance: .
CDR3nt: TGTGCCAGCAGCTTAGGTGTTGCGGGAGACCCCGGGGAGCTGTTTTTT
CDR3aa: CASSLGVAGDPGELFF

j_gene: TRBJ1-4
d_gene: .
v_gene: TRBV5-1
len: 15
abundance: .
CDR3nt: TGCGCCAGCAGGCCGAGGCCGGGAGCAAATGAAAAACTGTTTTTT
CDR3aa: CASRPRPGANEKLFF

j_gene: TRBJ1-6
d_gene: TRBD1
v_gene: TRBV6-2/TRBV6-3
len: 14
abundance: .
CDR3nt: TGTGCCAGCAGTTACTACAGGGGGTCTTCACCCCTCCACTTT
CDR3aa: CASSYYRGSSPLHF

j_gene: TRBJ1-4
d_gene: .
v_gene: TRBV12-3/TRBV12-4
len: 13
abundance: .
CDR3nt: TGTGCCAGCAGTCGGACAGACGATGAAAAACTGTTTTTT
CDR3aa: CASSRTDDEKLFF

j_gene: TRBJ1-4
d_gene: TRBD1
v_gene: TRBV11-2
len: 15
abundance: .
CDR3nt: TGTGCCAGCAGCTCCCGGACAGGGCCTAATGAAAAACTGTTTTTT
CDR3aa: CASSSRTGPNEKLFF

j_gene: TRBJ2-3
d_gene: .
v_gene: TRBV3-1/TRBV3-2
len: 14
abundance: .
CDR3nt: TGTGCCAGCAGCCAAGCTTCGACAACGAATACGCAGTATTTT
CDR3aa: CASSQASTTNTQYF

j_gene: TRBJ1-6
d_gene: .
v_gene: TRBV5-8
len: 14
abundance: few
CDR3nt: TGTGCCAGCAGCTGGGCGTCGGCACCACCACCCCTCCACTTT
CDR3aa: CASSWASAPPPLHF

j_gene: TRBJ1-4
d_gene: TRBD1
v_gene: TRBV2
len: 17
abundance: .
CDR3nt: TGTGCCAGCCGAACAATTCCGGGACAGGGGCGAAATGAAAAACTGTTTTTT
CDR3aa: CASRTIPGQGRNEKLFF